The rows below give T cell receptor beta chains drawn from one sample of a study of T cell responses to AZD1222 COVID-19 vaccine. Repertoires were generated with immunoSEQ multiplex PCR, while TCRdb's copy carries only in-frame clones and drops some. The table lists fewer than 200,000 clones, 92% of them singletons, with 4.4% in the top ten. The sample in question was peripheral blood, obtained on day 0 of MenACWY control vaccination. The receptors come from an adult in good health. CDR3s include the opening cysteine and the closing phenylalanine or tryptophan. D genes are given only for firm matches. Clone size, where shown, is once, few, many, or a class for clones that have expanded.

.,TRBV28,TRBJ1-1,TRBD1,CASSLSGGQGAFF,TGTGCCAGCAGTCTCTCCGGGGGACAGGGAGCTTTCTTT
.,TRBV29-1,TRBJ2-3,TRBD2,CSVRRASGDISSQDTQYF,TGCAGCGTCCGGCGGGCTAGCGGGGACATATCGTCCCAAGATACGCAGTATTTT
.,TRBV25-1,TRBJ2-1,.,CASSFGVNEQFF,TGTGCCAGCAGCTTCGGGGTGAATGAGCAGTTCTTC
.,TRBV19,TRBJ1-4,TRBD1,CASSDRANEKLFF,TGTGCCAGTAGTGACAGGGCTAATGAAAAACTGTTTTTT
.,TRBV7-2,TRBJ2-7,TRBD1,CASSWTGPNEQYF,TGTGCCAGCAGCTGGACAGGGCCCAACGAGCAGTACTTC
.,TRBV30,TRBJ2-7,TRBD1,CAWSEQGAGYEQYF,TGTGCCTGGAGTGAACAGGGGGCCGGGTACGAGCAGTACTTC
.,TRBV28,TRBJ2-5,TRBD1,CATQRGRQETQYF,TGTGCCACGCAAAGGGGGCGACAAGAGACCCAGTACTTC
.,TRBV5-6,TRBJ1-1,TRBD1,CASSLGRGSWAEAFF,TGTGCCAGCAGCTTGGGCAGGGGGAGTTGGGCTGAAGCTTTCTTT
.,TRBV9,TRBJ2-7,TRBD2,CASSVGLAEPYEQYF,TGTGCCAGCAGCGTGGGACTAGCGGAACCCTACGAGCAGTACTTC
.,TRBV6-5,TRBJ1-4,.,CASSYFRDNEKLFF,TGTGCCAGCAGTTACTTCCGGGATAATGAAAAACTGTTTTTT
.,TRBV24-1,TRBJ2-1,.,CATSGGVAEAYNEQFF,TGTGCCACCAGTGGGGGGGTAGCGGAAGCCTACAATGAGCAGTTCTTC
once,TRBV5-8,TRBJ2-7,TRBD1,CASRGRDRGREQYF,TGTGCCAGCAGGGGCAGGGACAGGGGCCGCGAGCAGTACTTC
.,TRBV19,TRBJ1-1,.,CASSIRTGNTEAFF,TGTGCCAGTAGTATCAGAACAGGGAACACTGAAGCTTTCTTT
few,TRBV27,TRBJ2-7,.,CASSSTKTAPTGYEQYF,TGTGCCAGCAGTTCCACAAAGACAGCGCCGACGGGCTACGAGCAGTACTTC
.,TRBV19,TRBJ2-7,.,CASSIGTLGGEQYF,TGTGCCAGTAGTATTGGGACGCTCGGGGGCGAGCAGTACTTC
.,TRBV7-9,TRBJ1-4,TRBD1,CASSSSGTGDEKLFF,TGTGCCAGCAGCTCTTCCGGGACAGGGGATGAAAAACTGTTTTTT
.,TRBV11-2,TRBJ1-1,.,CASTSILGGTEAFF,TGTGCCAGCACCTCAATCCTGGGGGGCACTGAAGCTTTCTTT
.,TRBV4-3,TRBJ1-5,TRBD1,CASSQDPQGRQPQHF,TGCGCCAGCAGCCAAGATCCACAGGGGCGTCAGCCCCAGCATTTT
.,TRBV5-1,TRBJ2-1,TRBD2,CASSLVSSGRDEQFF,TGCGCCAGCAGCTTGGTGTCTAGCGGACGGGATGAGCAGTTCTTC
.,TRBV6-2/TRBV6-3,TRBJ2-4,.,CASSYGTPLLIQYF,TGTGCCAGCAGTTACGGGACCCCCCTCCTCATTCAGTACTTC
.,TRBV3-1/TRBV3-2,TRBJ2-1,TRBD2,CASSLLRGRDYNEQFF,TGTGCCAGCAGCCTCCTCAGAGGGAGGGACTACAATGAGCAGTTCTTC
.,TRBV11-2,TRBJ2-5,TRBD2,CASSPGGRALVGAETQYF,TGTGCCAGCAGCCCGGGGGGGAGGGCCCTCGTTGGAGCAGAGACCCAGTACTTC
.,TRBV28,TRBJ1-2,TRBD1,CASSLFTGTGSSYGYTF,TGTGCCAGCTCCTTGTTCACCGGGACAGGGTCTTCCTATGGCTACACCTTC
.,TRBV25-1,TRBJ1-5,.,CASSVGLFNQPQHF,TGTGCCAGCAGTGTTGGACTTTTCAATCAGCCCCAGCATTTT
.,TRBV19,TRBJ2-1,.,CASSIGGGAINEQFF,TGTGCCAGTAGTATCGGAGGGGGCGCAATCAATGAGCAGTTCTTC
.,TRBV7-9,TRBJ2-1,TRBD2,CASSPQGRLAGGYEQFF,TGTGCCAGCAGCCCCCAGGGTCGACTAGCGGGAGGGTATGAGCAGTTCTTC
.,TRBV11-1,TRBJ1-6,.,CASSQVGGAASPLHF,TGTGCCAGCAGCCAAGTCGGGGGAGCGGCTTCACCCCTCCACTTT
.,TRBV27,TRBJ2-3,.,CASSFISTDTQYF,TGTGCCAGCAGTTTTATTAGCACAGATACGCAGTATTTT
few,TRBV19,TRBJ1-1,TRBD1,CASSIRQGGTEAFF,TGTGCCAGTAGTATAAGGCAGGGGGGTACTGAAGCTTTCTTT
once,TRBV30,TRBJ2-7,TRBD2,CAWTSGGYEQYF,TGTGCCTGGACTAGCGGGGGCTACGAGCAGTACTTC
once,TRBV11-2,TRBJ1-1,.,CASSPGTRYLNTEAFF,TGTGCCAGCAGCCCCGGGACACGTTACCTAAACACTGAAGCTTTCTTT
once,TRBV12-3/TRBV12-4,TRBJ2-3,.,CASSLTQHNTQYF,TGTGCCAGCAGCCTCACCCAGCACAATACGCAGTATTTT
.,TRBV7-2,TRBJ1-2,.,CASSLLLPTGDGYTF,TGTGCCAGCAGCTTACTTCTTCCTACGGGGGATGGCTACACCTTC
.,TRBV24-1,TRBJ2-1,.,CATRDPYGIEQFF,TGTGCCACCAGAGACCCTTACGGGATCGAGCAGTTCTTC
.,TRBV11-1,TRBJ1-2,.,CVSSLDGSPNYGYTF,TGTGTCAGCAGCTTAGACGGGAGTCCTAACTATGGCTACACCTTC
.,TRBV10-1,TRBJ1-1,.,CASSANRAPEAFF,TGCGCCAGCAGTGCAAACCGGGCCCCGGAAGCTTTCTTT
.,TRBV3-1/TRBV3-2,TRBJ2-7,.,CASSQDRAGINDEQYF,TGTGCCAGCAGCCAAGATAGAGCAGGGATAAACGACGAGCAGTACTTC
.,TRBV12-5,TRBJ1-5,.,CASGPTGRLVNQPQHF,TGTGCTAGTGGGCCGACTGGCAGGCTTGTGAATCAGCCCCAGCATTTT
.,TRBV7-6,TRBJ2-7,.,CASSFSPGAEGEQYF,TGTGCCAGCAGCTTCTCGCCCGGGGCTGAGGGCGAGCAGTACTTC
.,TRBV2,TRBJ1-5,TRBD1,CASRPGTGVLQPQHF,TGTGCCAGCAGGCCCGGGACAGGGGTTTTACAGCCCCAGCATTTT
.,TRBV28,TRBJ2-7,.,CASSFKPQGEQYF,TGTGCCAGCAGTTTTAAACCCCAAGGCGAGCAGTACTTC
.,TRBV3-1/TRBV3-2,TRBJ2-5,.,CASSQGVQYF,TGTGCCAGCAGCCAGGGTGTCCAGTACTTC
.,TRBV11-3,TRBJ2-3,.,CASSLHTDTQYF,TGTGCCAGCAGCTTGCACACAGATACGCAGTATTTT
.,TRBV28,TRBJ1-2,.,CASSKGVMVQGDGYTF,TGTGCCAGCAGTAAGGGGGTAATGGTACAAGGGGATGGCTACACCTTC
.,TRBV2,TRBJ2-5,TRBD2,CASKRDGETQYF,TGTGCCAGCAAGCGGGACGGCGAGACCCAGTACTTC
.,TRBV7-9,TRBJ2-7,TRBD1,CASSLRTGGSEQYF,TGTGCCAGCAGCTTAAGGACAGGGGGAAGCGAGCAGTACTTC
.,TRBV28,TRBJ2-7,TRBD2,CASSPLSSGNNEQYF,TGTGCCAGCAGCCCCCTCTCCAGCGGGAACAACGAGCAGTACTTC
.,TRBV30,TRBJ2-1,TRBD2,CAWSANSGRWNEQFF,TGTGCCTGGAGCGCTAATAGCGGGAGATGGAATGAGCAGTTCTTC
.,TRBV9,TRBJ2-1,.,CASGSYNEQFF,TGTGCCAGTGGATCGTACAATGAGCAGTTCTTC
.,TRBV5-5,TRBJ2-1,.,CASRNTGSPSVPSSYNEQFF,TGTGCCAGCAGGAACACAGGGAGCCCTAGCGTCCCGAGCTCCTACAATGAGCAGTTCTTC
.,TRBV19,TRBJ2-1,.,CASSIGQGYEQFF,TGTGCCAGTAGTATAGGTCAGGGGTATGAGCAGTTCTTC
few,TRBV7-2,TRBJ2-1,.,CASSSAGSNEQFF,TGTGCCAGCAGCTCCGCCGGGAGCAATGAGCAGTTCTTC
.,TRBV13,TRBJ2-7,TRBD1,CASSLPGTGDYEQYF,TGTGCCAGCAGCTTACCCGGGACAGGGGACTACGAGCAGTACTTC
.,TRBV6-2/TRBV6-3,TRBJ1-4,.,CASSSDPARATNEKLFF,TGTGCCAGCAGTTCCGACCCGGCGCGAGCAACTAATGAAAAACTGTTTTTT
.,TRBV5-3,TRBJ2-1,.,CARSLALYPKVHNEQFF,TGTGCCAGAAGCTTGGCCTTGTACCCCAAGGTGCACAATGAGCAGTTCTTC
.,TRBV6-5,TRBJ1-4,.,CASSREEINEKLFF,TGTGCCAGCAGCCGGGAAGAAATAAATGAAAAACTGTTTTTT
.,TRBV13,TRBJ2-1,.,CASSLARTPTYNEQFF,TGTGCCAGCAGCTTAGCGCGGACACCTACCTACAATGAGCAGTTCTTC
.,TRBV2,TRBJ2-7,TRBD1,CASRASGQGRYEQYF,TGTGCCAGCAGAGCTTCGGGACAGGGGAGGTACGAGCAGTACTTC
.,TRBV12-3/TRBV12-4,TRBJ1-5,.,CASSFGPQPQHF,TGTGCCAGCAGTTTTGGTCCTCAGCCCCAGCATTTT